This is a list of T cell receptor beta chains from one sample in a study of CD8+ T cells in alopecia areata. Method: immunoSEQ multiplex PCR; TCRdb's copy keeps in-frame clones and lacks some. Here the sample spans about 97,000 clones, 55% to 75% being singletons. The sample in question was CD8+ T cells sorted from blood, obtained at approximately week 55, from a patient treated with tofacitinib. The receptor source for this set is a human donor with alopecia areata. Both conserved end residues are part of each CDR3. Fields, in order: V gene, clone size, J gene, D gene, CDR3 protein, CDR3 DNA. D genes are given only for firm matches. For some rows the clone size is stated as once, few or many, or as a class when expanded; others skip it.

TRBV29-1,NA,TRBJ1-2,NA,CSVRVPTIGYTF,TGCAGCGTTCGCGTCCCCACGATTGGCTACACCTTC
TRBV7-9,NA,TRBJ2-3,NA,CASSSTGSHLDTQYF,TGTGCCAGCAGCTCAACGGGGTCCCACCTAGATACGCAGTATTTT
TRBV30,NA,TRBJ1-2,TRBD1,CAWKLGQPTNYGYTF,TGTGCCTGGAAATTGGGACAGCCAACTAACTATGGCTACACCTTC
TRBV7-8,few,TRBJ2-7,TRBD2,CASSLGRGGDEQYF,TGTGCCAGCAGCTTAGGCCGGGGGGGCGACGAGCAGTACTTC
TRBV13,few,TRBJ2-1,TRBD1,CASSPDGQGQFF,TGTGCCAGCAGCCCAGACGGACAGGGGCAGTTCTTC
TRBV6-5,once,TRBJ1-5,NA,CASGDQPQHF,TGTGCCAGCGGGGATCAGCCCCAGCATTTT
TRBV13,NA,TRBJ2-7,NA,CASSSIGTYHYEQYF,TGTGCCAGCAGCTCCATCGGGACTTACCATTACGAGCAGTACTTC
TRBV7-9,once,TRBJ1-4,NA,CASSLDEKLFF,TGTGCCAGCAGCTTAGATGAAAAACTGTTTTTT
TRBV2,once,TRBJ2-5,NA,CASSEDVRDGETQYF,TGTGCCAGCAGTGAAGACGTGCGGGACGGAGAGACCCAGTACTTC
TRBV15,once,TRBJ1-1,NA,CATSGRQRFTEAFF,TGTGCCACCAGCGGAAGACAGAGGTTCACTGAAGCTTTCTTT
TRBV5-1,NA,TRBJ2-3,NA,CASSFMNREADTQYF,TGCGCCAGCAGCTTTATGAACAGGGAGGCAGATACGCAGTATTTT
TRBV5-1,NA,TRBJ2-1,TRBD2,CASSPGLANEQFF,TGCGCCAGCAGCCCAGGACTAGCCAATGAGCAGTTCTTC
TRBV15,NA,TRBJ1-5,NA,CATSRDRQVGQPQHF,TGTGCCACCAGCAGAGATAGACAGGTGGGTCAGCCCCAGCATTTT
TRBV19,NA,TRBJ2-1,NA,CASHLGGRDEQFF,TGTGCCAGCCACCTTGGGGGCCGCGATGAGCAGTTCTTC